This T cell receptor beta chain originates from a study of blood T cell repertoires in COVID-19. In the study overall: Specimens from acute and convalescent COVID-19 originated in the United States, Italy and Spain.

About this clone itself: One end of the junction is discordant with germline, which a read error may explain.

Source study methods: Counts of nucleated cells, estimated from reference gene primer amplification, were obtained. The protocol was immunoSEQ multiplex PCR, while the TCRdb copy is restricted to in-frame clones and leaves out a portion. V and J calls and clone size come straight from that table; D and trimming were deduced from the DNA. This sample carries 90,000 or so clones, under 90% of them seen once, and the ten largest clones take under 5.5%. This CDR3 is 14 amino acids long. The germline V gene has CDR1 SGHNT and CDR2 YENEEA. This TCR came from a man aged 60-69 years with COVID-19, enrolled during active disease. This chain joins TRBV11-3 and TRBJ1-4; a possible D gene is TRBD1 (5 bases). Material: peripheral blood. CDR3 sequence reads: CASSVDRSIEKLFF. The CDR3 nucleotides read TGTGCCAGCAGCGTAGACAGATCGATTGAAAAACTGTTTTTT.